This T cell receptor (beta chain) was observed in a study of human T cells and chemical hapten exposure. Looking at the study overall: Slight volume differences across pooled libraries mainly accounted for varying per-sample TCR yields.

The library attached unique molecular identifiers to individual cDNA molecules. In the source study's methods: Per-sample TCR counts ranged from about 20,000 to 700,000, median 95,638. TCRdb re-analysed the 5' RACE reads in MiXCR, keeping a single row per CDR3 protein. TCRdb, rather than the study authors, made the V and J calls. The profile shows 70,000 to 85,000 distinct CDR3 sequences, about 16% of them singletons. General observations from the study: No shift was seen in TCRs above 1 in 1000 frequency with DPC sensitization.

A note on this clonotype: The antigen is unknown.

The CDR3 has 14 residues. The germline V and J ends were trimmed by 2 bases and 7 bases, with 12 bases remaining between them. Germline V lookup: CDR1 SGHTA, CDR2 FQGNSA. Whole blood, unfractionated, served as the material for total RNA extraction. The chain recombines TRBV7-2 with TRBJ2-4, with D possibly TRBD2 on 6 matching bases. This clonotype was sampled from a female donor in good health. CDR3 region: CASSLLAPSNIQYF. As DNA, the CDR3 is TGTGCCAGCAGCTTACTAGCGCCCTCCAACATTCAGTACTTC.